The 18 T cell receptor beta chains below come from one sample, sequenced in a study of blood T cell repertoires in COVID-19. Profiled with immunoSEQ multiplex PCR; TCRdb holds only in-frame clones, not every one. Altogether 200,000 to 300,000 clones are present, about nine tenths being singletons, with the ten largest covering under 2.5%. Input material: PBMCs or T cells enriched from blood (not recorded which). These receptors were obtained from a woman in her thirties or forties with acute COVID-19.

This clone appeared once. The chain is built from TRBV7-2 and TRBJ2-7; D is perhaps TRBD1 (5 bases). In germline, CDR1 is SGHTA, CDR2 FQGNSA. The CDR3 is made up of 13 amino acids. With 1 base removed from V and 6 bases from J, the gap between germline ends came to 10 bases. CDR3 loop: CASSLVQGTEQYF. CDR3 DNA: TGTGCCAGCAGCTTAGTGCAGGGAACCGAGCAGTACTTC.

The gene calls are TRBV12-3 or TRBV12-4 and TRBJ1-1; 7 bases are shared with TRBD1. The CDR3 has 12 residues. V trimming: 5 bases; J trimming: 12 bases; junction bases outside the gene matches: 9. CDR3 bases: TGTGCCAGCAGTGGACAGGCAGTAATGACTTTCTTT. This sequence encodes CASSGQAVMTFF.

V and J are TRBV11-2 and TRBJ1-1; D is ambiguous. The V gene's germline CDR1 is SGHAT and CDR2 FQNNGV. The CDR3 is made up of 13 amino acids. Between the trimmed V and J ends, which lost 5 bases and 7 bases, there was a span of 14 bases. The CDR3 DNA sequence: TGTGCCAGCAGCGACCCGCCGGGAATTGAAGCTTTCTTT. This translates into CASSDPPGIEAFF. Full variable domain (rest looked up from reference TRBV11-2 and TRBJ1-1): EAGVAQSPRYKIIEKRQSVAFWCNPISGHATLYWYQQILGQGPKLLIQFQNNGVVDDSQLPKDRFSAERLKGVDSTLKIQPAKLEDSAVYLCASSDPPGIEAFFGQGTRLTVV.

This clone was detected ten times or more. This sequence joins TRBV7-2 and TRBJ1-2; TRBD1 is a possible D gene (5 bases). Germline V gene sequence: CDR1 SGHTA, CDR2 FQGNSA. V lost 5 bases and J 2 bases, leaving 21 bases between the germline ends. The CDR3 has 17 amino acids. CDR3 sequence reads: CASSPQGGGALNYGYTF. The CDR3 DNA follows: TGTGCCAGCAGCCCCCAAGGTGGAGGGGCTTTGAACTATGGCTACACCTTC.

The chain couples TRBV18 to TRBJ2-2; 8 bases are shared with TRBD1. Germline lookup yields CDR1 KGHSH and CDR2 LQKENI. V shed 3 bases, J shed 4 bases, and the junction held 4 bases outside the gene matches. The CDR3 has 15 residues. This chain's CDR3 is CASSPTQGGTGELFF. The CDR3 nucleotides read TGTGCCAGCTCACCGACACAGGGGGGCACCGGGGAGCTGTTTTTT.

The CDR3 here is CASSIAVGGRGYEQYV. DNA of the CDR3: TGTGCCAGCAGCATCGCAGTTGGCGGGAGGGGGTACGAGCAGTACGTC. The chain joins TRBV7-2 to TRBJ2-7; 9 bases agree with TRBD2. The CDR3 has 16 amino acids. CDR1 is SGHTA, CDR2 FQGNSA, per germline. The ends lost 5 bases at V and 4 bases at J; junction bases unmatched: 12.

The sample holds a few counts of this clone. J is TRBJ1-5 and V is TRBV6-5; the D gene is possibly TRBD1 (6 bases). The germline V gene encodes CDR1 MNHEY and CDR2 SVGAGI. The CDR3 is 12 amino acids. Trimming removed 10 bases at V and 4 bases at J, with 11 bases between. Here the CDR3 reads CATGQPNQPQHF. The CDR3 region has the DNA TGTGCCACAGGACAGCCTAATCAGCCCCAGCATTTT.

A single count supports this clone. The rearrangement links TRBV30 to TRBJ1-1; D unresolved. The CDR3 is 13 residues long. Trimming cost V 4 bases and J 4 bases, with 13 bases left between them. CDR1 GTSNPN and CDR2 SVGIG come from the germline V gene (reference sequence). CDR3 amino acids: CAWKPSRSTEAFF. In nucleotides, the CDR3 is TGTGCCTGGAAGCCCTCGAGGTCCACTGAAGCTTTCTTT.

The chain uses TRBV4-2 and TRBJ1-4; D is ambiguous. Germline V gene data show CDR1 as LGHNA and CDR2 as YNFKEQ. V lost 0 bases and J lost 0, with 14 bases in between. CDR3 length equals 18 residues. The DNA for the CDR3 is TGTGCCAGCAGCCAAGATAGTTGGGTCCTAGCAACTAATGAAAAACTGTTTTTT. This encodes CASSQDSWVLATNEKLFF.

The chain joins TRBV27 to TRBJ2-6, with D possibly matching TRBD2 (5 bases). The germline V and J ends were trimmed by 3 bases and 3 bases, with 12 bases remaining between them. CDR3 length: 16 residues. The germline CDR1 and CDR2 sequences are MNHEY and SMNVEV (reference sequence). The CDR3 DNA reads TGTGCCAGCAGTTTTCGTGCGGAGGTTGGGGCCAACGTCCTGACTTTC. This encodes CASSFRAEVGANVLTF.

The gene calls are TRBV5-8 and TRBJ2-1, with 9 nucleotides matching TRBD1. V trimming: 4 bases; J trimming: 6 bases; junction bases outside the gene matches: 8. The CDR3 sequence is 15 residues long. Looked up from germline, CDR1 is SGHTS and CDR2 is YDEGEE. CDR3 sequence: CASSLDRGSINEQFF. CDR3 coding DNA: TGTGCCAGCAGCCTAGACAGGGGGTCTATCAATGAGCAGTTCTTC.

The chain couples TRBV19 to TRBJ2-2, with 16 positions matching TRBD2. Looked up from germline, CDR1 is LNHDA and CDR2 is SQIVND (reference sequence). The V segment lost 7 bases and the J segment 4 bases; nucleotides outside the gene matches: 9. The CDR3 covers 18 residues. The CDR3 DNA sequence: TGTGCCAGTACCTTGGGACTAGCGGGGGGGCGGAGCACCGGGGAGCTGTTTTTT. Residues: CASTLGLAGGRSTGELFF.

The chain links TRBV5-1 to TRBJ2-5, with no clear D. The CDR3 totals 13 residues. The V gene lost 0 bases and the J gene lost 5 bases, with 8 bases spanning the gap. Germline V gene lookup returns CDR1 SGHRS and CDR2 YFSETQ. The CDR3 reads CASSLAGLETQYF. CDR3 bases: TGCGCCAGCAGCTTGGCCGGTTTGGAGACCCAGTACTTC.

The chain employs TRBV7-8 and TRBJ2-3, with TRBD2 identical over 7 bases. V shed 1 base, J shed 5 bases, and the junction held 9 bases outside the gene matches. Germline CDR1 reads SGHVS; CDR2 reads FQNEAQ. The CDR3 runs 16 residues. CDR3 protein: CASSLGASAGVDTQYF. The CDR3 DNA is TGTGCCAGCAGCTTAGGTGCTAGCGCGGGGGTAGATACGCAGTATTTT.

This chain links TRBV5-1 with TRBJ1-2; D is perhaps TRBD1 (6 bases). CDR3 length equals 14 residues. The germline gives CDR1 SGHRS, CDR2 YFSETQ. The V end lost 3 bases, the J end lost 0 bases, and 9 bases lay between the germline ends. Here the CDR3 reads CASSSQGSNYGYTF. In nucleotides, the CDR3 is TGCGCCAGCAGCTCACAGGGCTCTAACTATGGCTACACCTTC.

V and J are TRBV30 and TRBJ1-6, with D possibly matching TRBD1 (5 bases). The ends were cut back, 0 bases at V and 8 bases at J, with 14 bases in the middle. Germline CDR1 is GTSNPN and CDR2 is SVGIG (reference sequence). This CDR3 comprises 15 residues. CDR3 in amino acids: CAWSVRALGHSPLHF. CDR3 DNA: TGTGCCTGGAGTGTACGGGCCTTGGGGCATTCACCCCTCCACTTT.

The chain recombines TRBV11-2 with TRBJ1-4; 10 nucleotides agree with TRBD1. Germline CDR1 reads SGHAT; CDR2 reads FQNNGV. V was pared by 5 bases and J by 7 bases, with 4 bases of the junction left unmatched. The CDR3 loop spans 14 amino acids. This chain's CDR3 is CASSPTGGGEKLFF. The CDR3 region has the DNA TGTGCCAGCAGCCCGACAGGGGGCGGTGAAAAACTGTTTTTT.

The chain links TRBV24-1 to TRBJ2-2; D ambiguous. V lost 4 bases, J lost 2 bases, and 10 bases lay in between. The CDR3 extends over 15 amino acids. Looked up from germline, CDR1 is KGHDR and CDR2 is SFDVKD. CDR3 region: CATSEVGSNTGELFF. The CDR3 nucleotides are TGTGCCACCAGTGAGGTGGGTAGCAACACCGGGGAGCTGTTTTTT.